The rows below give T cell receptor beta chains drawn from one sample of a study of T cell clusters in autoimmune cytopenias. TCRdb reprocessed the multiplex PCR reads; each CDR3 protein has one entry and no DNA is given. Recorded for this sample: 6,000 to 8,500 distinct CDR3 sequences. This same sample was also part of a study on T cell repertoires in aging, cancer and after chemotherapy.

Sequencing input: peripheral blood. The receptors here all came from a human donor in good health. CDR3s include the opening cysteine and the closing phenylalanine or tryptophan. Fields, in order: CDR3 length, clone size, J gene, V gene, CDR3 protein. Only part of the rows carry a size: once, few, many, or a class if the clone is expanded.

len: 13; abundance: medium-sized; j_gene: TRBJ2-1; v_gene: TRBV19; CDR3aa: CASSIRRGDEQFF
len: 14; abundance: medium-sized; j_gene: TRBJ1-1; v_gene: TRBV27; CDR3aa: CASSPLGQGTWAFF
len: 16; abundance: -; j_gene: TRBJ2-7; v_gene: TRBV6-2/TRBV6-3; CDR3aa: CASSYSLRTSGRSAYF
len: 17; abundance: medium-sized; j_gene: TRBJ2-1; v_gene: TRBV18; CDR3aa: CASSPLTSGSEYNEQFF
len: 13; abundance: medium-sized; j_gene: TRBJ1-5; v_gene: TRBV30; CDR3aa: CAWTVGLNQPQHF
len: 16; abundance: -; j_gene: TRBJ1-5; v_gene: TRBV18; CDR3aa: CASSPPQTGPNQPQHF
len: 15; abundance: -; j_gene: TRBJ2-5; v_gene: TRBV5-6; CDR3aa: CASSSATGGFETQYF
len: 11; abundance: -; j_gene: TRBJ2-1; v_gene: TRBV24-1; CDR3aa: CATSSGNEQFF
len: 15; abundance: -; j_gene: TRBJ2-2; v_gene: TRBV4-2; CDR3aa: CASSQDPGNTGELFF
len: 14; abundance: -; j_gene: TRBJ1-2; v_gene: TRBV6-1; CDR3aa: CASQYGQGNYGYTF
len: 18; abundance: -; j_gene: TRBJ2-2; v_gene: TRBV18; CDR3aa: CASSPPSLAGGYTGELFF
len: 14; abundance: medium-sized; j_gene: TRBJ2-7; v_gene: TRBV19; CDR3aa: CASSSQGQVGEQYF
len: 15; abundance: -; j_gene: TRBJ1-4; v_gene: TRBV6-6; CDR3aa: CASSYPMGKNEKLFF
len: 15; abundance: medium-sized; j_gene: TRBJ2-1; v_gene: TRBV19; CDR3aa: CASNPDALKGNEQFF
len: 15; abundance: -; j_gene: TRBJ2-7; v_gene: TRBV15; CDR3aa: CATSLRTGPGGTEYF
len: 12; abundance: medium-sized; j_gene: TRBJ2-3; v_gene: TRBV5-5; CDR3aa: CASSSAADTQYF
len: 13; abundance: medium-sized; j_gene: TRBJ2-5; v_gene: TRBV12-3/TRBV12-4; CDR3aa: CASSLRRTETQYF
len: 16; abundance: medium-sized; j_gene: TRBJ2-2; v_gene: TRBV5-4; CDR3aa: CASSSPGARDTGELFF
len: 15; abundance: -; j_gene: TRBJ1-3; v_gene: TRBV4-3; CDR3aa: CASSQGTGVGNTIYF
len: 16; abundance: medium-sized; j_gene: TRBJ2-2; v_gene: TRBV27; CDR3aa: CASRALLAGNTGELFF
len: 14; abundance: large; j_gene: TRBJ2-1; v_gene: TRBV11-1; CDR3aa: CASSHAQGPGEQFF
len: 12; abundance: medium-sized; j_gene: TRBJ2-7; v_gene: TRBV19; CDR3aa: CASSTQGYEQYF
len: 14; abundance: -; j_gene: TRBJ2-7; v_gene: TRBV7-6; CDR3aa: CASSLGEGTYEQYF
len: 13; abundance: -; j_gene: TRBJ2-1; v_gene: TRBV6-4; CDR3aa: CASSVGRVDEQFF
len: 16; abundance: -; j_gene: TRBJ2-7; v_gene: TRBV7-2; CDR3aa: CASSLAPTSRDYEQYF
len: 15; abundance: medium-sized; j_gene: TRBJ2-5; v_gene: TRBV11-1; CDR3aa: CASRAPGQTRETQYF
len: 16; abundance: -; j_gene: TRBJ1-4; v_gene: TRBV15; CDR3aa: CATSRARGATNEKLFF
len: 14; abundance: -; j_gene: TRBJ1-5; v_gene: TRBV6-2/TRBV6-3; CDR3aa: CASSYTGQHQPQHF
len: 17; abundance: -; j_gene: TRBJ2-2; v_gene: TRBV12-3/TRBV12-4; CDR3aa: CASRGDRGLRNTGELFF
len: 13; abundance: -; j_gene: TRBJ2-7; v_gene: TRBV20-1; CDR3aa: CSATLGTAYEQYF
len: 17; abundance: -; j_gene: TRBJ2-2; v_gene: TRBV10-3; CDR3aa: CAIKEGLAGPNTGELFF
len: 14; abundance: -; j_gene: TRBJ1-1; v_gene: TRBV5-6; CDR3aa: CASSWGQGVTEAFF
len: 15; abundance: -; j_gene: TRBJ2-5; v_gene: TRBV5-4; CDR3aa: CASSLILAGQETQYF
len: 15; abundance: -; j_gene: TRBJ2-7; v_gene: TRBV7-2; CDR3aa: CASSFSPSGNYEQYF
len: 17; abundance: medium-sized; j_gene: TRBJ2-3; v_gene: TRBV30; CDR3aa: CAWSLGLAGVHTDTQYF
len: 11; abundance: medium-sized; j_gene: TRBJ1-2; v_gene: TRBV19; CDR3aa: CASSINWAYTF
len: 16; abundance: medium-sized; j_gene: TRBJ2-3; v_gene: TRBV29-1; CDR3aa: CSPSRGPGTRLPTQYF
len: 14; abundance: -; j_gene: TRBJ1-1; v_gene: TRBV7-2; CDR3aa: CASSSSGGVTEAFF
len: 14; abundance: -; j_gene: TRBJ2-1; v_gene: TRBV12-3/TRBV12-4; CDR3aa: CASSGLGPRDEQFF
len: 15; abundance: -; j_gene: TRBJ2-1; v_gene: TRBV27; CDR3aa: CASFRREGLGNEQFF
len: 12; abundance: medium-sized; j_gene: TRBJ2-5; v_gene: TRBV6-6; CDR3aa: CASSYSQGPQYF
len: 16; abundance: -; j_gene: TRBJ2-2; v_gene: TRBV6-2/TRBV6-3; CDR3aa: CASSRPGTRNTGELFF
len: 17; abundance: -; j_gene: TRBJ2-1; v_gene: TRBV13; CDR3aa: CASSSTTGTRGYNEQFF